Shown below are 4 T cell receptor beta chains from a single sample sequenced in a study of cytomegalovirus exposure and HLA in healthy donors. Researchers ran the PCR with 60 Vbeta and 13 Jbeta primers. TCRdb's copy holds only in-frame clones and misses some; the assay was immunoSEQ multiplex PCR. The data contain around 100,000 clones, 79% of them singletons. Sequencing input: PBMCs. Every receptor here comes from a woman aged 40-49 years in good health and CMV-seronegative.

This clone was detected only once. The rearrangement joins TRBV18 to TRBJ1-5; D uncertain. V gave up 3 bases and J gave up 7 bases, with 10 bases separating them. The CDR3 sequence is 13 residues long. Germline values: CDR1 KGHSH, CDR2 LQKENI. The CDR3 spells CASSPPAGQPQHF. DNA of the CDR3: TGTGCCAGCTCACCCCCTGCGGGCCAGCCCCAGCATTTT.

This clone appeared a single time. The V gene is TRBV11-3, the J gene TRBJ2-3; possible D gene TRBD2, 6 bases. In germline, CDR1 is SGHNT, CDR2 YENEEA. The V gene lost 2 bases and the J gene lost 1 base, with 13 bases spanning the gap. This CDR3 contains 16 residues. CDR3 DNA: TGTGCCAGCAGCTTATCTCTGGCTAGCGGCACAGATACGCAGTATTTT. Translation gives CASSLSLASGTDTQYF.

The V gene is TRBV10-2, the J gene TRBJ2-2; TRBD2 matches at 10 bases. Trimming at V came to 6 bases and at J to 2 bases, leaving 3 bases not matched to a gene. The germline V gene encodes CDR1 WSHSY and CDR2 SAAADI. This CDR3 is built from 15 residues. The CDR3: CASRGTSENTGELFF. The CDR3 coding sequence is TGCGCCAGCAGGGGGACTAGCGAAAACACCGGGGAGCTGTTTTTT.

Here the CDR3 DNA reads TGTGCCAGCAGCCCGCCGGGGGGGGCGTACCAAGAGACCCAGTACTTC. Protein product: CASSPPGGAYQETQYF. The chain has TRBV14 and TRBJ2-5; TRBD2 matches at 8 bases. CDR3 length: 16 residues. After removal of 4 bases from V and 0 bases from J, the junction contained 7 bases not matched to a gene. Germline loops: CDR1 SGHDN, CDR2 FVKESK.